One sample yielded the 21 T cell receptor beta chains listed below, sequenced in a study of blood T cell repertoires in COVID-19. Repertoires were generated with immunoSEQ multiplex PCR, while TCRdb's copy carries only in-frame clones and drops some. The table records 300,000 to 350,000 clones, roughly 87% of them present only once. Sample: PBMCs or T cells enriched from blood (not recorded which). These receptors were collected from a woman aged 18-29 years who had recovered from COVID-19.

The rearrangement joins TRBV18 to TRBJ1-4, with 9 bases matching TRBD1. Per germline, CDR1 KGHSH and CDR2 LQKENI. V lost 5 bases, J lost 3 bases, and 10 bases stayed unmatched. This CDR3 spans 17 amino acids. CDR3 bases: TGTGCCAGCTCAGCAAACAGGGGGCGCGTCTCTAATGAAAAACTGTTTTTT. Amino acid sequence: CASSANRGRVSNEKLFF.

The chain joins TRBV19 to TRBJ1-5; 8 bases map to TRBD1. The germline CDR1 and CDR2 sequences are LNHDA and SQIVND (reference sequence). This CDR3 has 17 amino acids. J was trimmed by 1 base and V by 5 bases; bases with no gene match: 10. In DNA form, the CDR3 reads TGTGCCAGTAGTTTTGGACAGGGAATTATGAGCAATCAGCCCCAGCATTTT. It is translated as CASSFGQGIMSNQPQHF.

V usage is TRBV7-2 and J usage is TRBJ2-2; the D is unclear. V was cut by 3 bases and J by 6 bases, with 5 bases left in between. This CDR3 comprises 12 residues. CDR1 and CDR2 from the germline V gene are SGHTA and FQGNSA. The CDR3 nucleotides are TGTGCCAGCAGCTTGGGCCCCGGGGAGCTGTTTTTT. Its protein is CASSLGPGELFF.

A note on this clone: The sample has other DNA sequences that encode this CDR3 too. V and J are TRBV7-2 and TRBJ1-5, with a weak D call TRBD1 (5 bases). Germline CDR1 is SGHTA and CDR2 is FQGNSA. Trimming took 2 bases from V and 5 from J, leaving 10 bases between them. The CDR3 runs 14 residues. CDR3 DNA sequence: TGTGCCAGCAGCTTACGGCAGGGCGATCAGCCCCAGCATTTT. This codes for CASSLRQGDQPQHF.

This chain joins TRBV2 and TRBJ1-5, with D possibly being TRBD1 (5 bases). CDR3 length: 14 residues. Germline loops: CDR1 SNHLY, CDR2 FYNNEI. V was clipped by 3 bases and J by 7 bases, with 13 bases between them. CDR3 protein: CASSDAGRVQPQHF. CDR3 DNA sequence: TGTGCCAGCAGTGATGCAGGGAGGGTACAGCCCCAGCATTTT. The variable domain in full, with the rest retrieved from reference TRBV2 and TRBJ1-5, is EPEVTQTPSHQVTQMGQEVILRCVPISNHLYFYWYRQILGQKVEFLVSFYNNEISEKSEIFDDQFSVERPDGSNFTLKIRSTKLEDSAMYFCASSDAGRVQPQHFGDGTRLSIL.

The rearrangement links TRBV4-3 to TRBJ1-2; D is ambiguous. Trimming shortened V by 1 base and J by 2 bases, and 11 bases separated the two germline ends. Germline V CDR1 and CDR2: LGHNA, YSLEER. The CDR3 runs 15 residues. The CDR3 spells CASSQVGSGNYGYTF. DNA for the CDR3: TGCGCCAGCAGCCAAGTGGGGAGTGGGAACTATGGCTACACCTTC.

This sequence joins TRBV14 and TRBJ2-7; no reliable D call. V lost 1 base, J lost 7 bases, and 11 bases lay in between. The CDR3 consists of 13 residues. Germline V gene sequence: CDR1 SGHDN, CDR2 FVKESK. The CDR3 region has the DNA TGTGCCAGCAGCCAAGTGGCCCCTCGAGAGCAGTACTTC. Residues: CASSQVAPREQYF.

This chain connects TRBV5-4 to TRBJ1-1; D is uncertain. Germline V gives CDR1 SGHNT, CDR2 YYREEE (reference sequence). The CDR3 extends over 15 amino acids. Trimming removed 0 bases at V and 6 bases at J, with 15 bases between. Here the CDR3 DNA reads TGTGCCAGCAGCTTGGTGGCCACCCGGAGGTCTGAAGCTTTCTTT. Encoded protein: CASSLVATRRSEAFF.

Comments on this clone: The identical CDR3 is also encoded by other nucleotide sequences in the sample. The chain combines TRBV19 with TRBJ1-1; D call uncertain. Germline V gives CDR1 LNHDA, CDR2 SQIVND (reference sequence). CDR3 length: 13 amino acids. V was pared by 2 bases and J by 0 bases, with 4 bases between. This CDR3 is CASSISVNTEAFF. CDR3 DNA: TGTGCCAGTAGTATATCAGTGAACACTGAAGCTTTCTTT.

The chain carries TRBV10-3 and TRBJ2-2; 12 bases align to TRBD2. This CDR3 contains 16 residues. Germline values: CDR1 ENHRY, CDR2 SYGVKD. With V trimmed by 6 bases and J by 9 bases, 11 bases remained unmatched. The CDR3 DNA reads as TGTGCCATCAGGCCCGGACTAGCGGGAAACATGAGGGAGCTGTTTTTT. Residues: CAIRPGLAGNMRELFF.

This clone was seen just once. The chain couples TRBV11-3 to TRBJ2-7; possibly TRBD1 for D (6 bases). CDR1 SGHNT and CDR2 YENEEA come from the germline V gene. The V end was cut by 3 bases, the J end by 3 bases, with 12 bases between. CDR3 length: 14 amino acids. CDR3 loop: CASSFGDTDYEQYF. The CDR3 nucleotides read TGTGCCAGCAGCTTTGGGGACACAGACTACGAGCAGTACTTC.

The V and J genes are TRBV7-2 and TRBJ2-3; TRBD2 agrees at 11 bases. CDR1 is SGHTA and CDR2 is FQGNSA in the germline V gene. V lost 5 bases to trimming and J lost 0 bases; unmatched junction nucleotides: 10. The CDR3 totals 18 residues. The CDR3 region has the DNA TGTGCCAGCAGCCGGGGACTAGCGGCGATATTGAGCACAGATACGCAGTATTTT. Amino acid sequence: CASSRGLAAILSTDTQYF.

This clone occurred once. The CDR3 DNA reads TGTGCCAGCAGCCAAAACCCCGGGGAGGGTGAAGCTTTCTTT. The encoded protein is CASSQNPGEGEAFF. The gene calls are TRBV7-2 and TRBJ1-1; D call uncertain. The CDR3 loop spans 14 amino acids. V shed 5 bases and J shed 7 bases, with 17 bases lying between them. The germline V gene encodes CDR1 SGHTA and CDR2 FQGNSA. Full variable domain (outside the CDR3, taken from reference TRBV7-2 and TRBJ1-1): GAGVSQSPSNKVTEKGKDVELRCDPISGHTALYWYRQSLGQGLEFLIYFQGNSAPDKSGLPSDRFSAERTGGSVSTLTIQRTQQEDSAVYLCASSQNPGEGEAFFGQGTRLTVV.

The chain links TRBV7-9 to TRBJ2-5, with TRBD1 identical over 7 bases. CDR3 length: 14 residues. After removal of 5 bases from V and 5 bases from J, the junction contained 8 bases not matched to a gene. The germline V gene encodes CDR1 SEHNR and CDR2 FQNEAQ (reference sequence). CDR3 amino acids: CASSASGGRETQYF. The DNA for the CDR3 is TGTGCCAGCAGCGCATCAGGGGGAAGGGAGACCCAGTACTTC.

V is TRBV3-1 (or the pseudogene TRBV3-2) and J is TRBJ2-3; the D is unclear. This CDR3 has 14 residues. V lost 3 bases and J 1 base, leaving 8 bases between the germline ends. The germline V gene encodes CDR1 LGHDT and CDR2 YNNKEL (reference sequence). CDR3 DNA: TGTGCCAGCAGCCACAAAGCCCGCACAGATACGCAGTATTTT. It encodes CASSHKARTDTQYF.

The rearrangement links TRBV6-2 or TRBV6-3 to TRBJ2-7; 12 positions agree with TRBD2. V gave up 0 bases and J gave up 4 bases; unmatched junction bases: 7. Germline CDR1 MNHEY, CDR2 SVGEGT. The CDR3 is made up of 17 amino acids. CDR3 in DNA: TGTGCCAGCAGTTACTCGCCTCTAGCGGGGGGGCGATACGAGCAGTACTTC. Its protein is CASSYSPLAGGRYEQYF.

Notes on this clone: Other DNA sequences from this sample encode an identical CDR3 as well. The gene calls are TRBV7-9 and TRBJ2-7; possible D gene TRBD2, 6 bases. CDR1 is SEHNR and CDR2 is FQNEAQ in the germline V gene (reference sequence). Trimming left V 2 bases short and J 4 bases short, with 6 bases between. This CDR3 has 12 amino acids. The CDR3 loop reads CASSLSGYEQYF. The CDR3 coding sequence is TGTGCCAGCAGCTTAAGCGGGTACGAGCAGTACTTC.

CDR3 residues: CASSFLLRQYNSPLHF. DNA for the CDR3: TGTGCCAGCAGCTTCCTCCTCCGACAGTATAATTCACCCCTCCACTTT. V usage is TRBV7-2 and J usage is TRBJ1-6, with D possibly matching TRBD1 (5 bases). V shed 3 bases and J shed 4 bases, with 13 bases lying between them. CDR3 size: 16 residues. CDR1 and CDR2 (germline): SGHTA, FQGNSA.

This sequence joins TRBV28 and TRBJ2-5, with 7 nucleotides matching TRBD1. Germline CDR1 and CDR2: MDHEN and SYDVKM. The CDR3 is made up of 14 amino acids. V was pared by 6 bases and J by 4 bases, with 8 bases of the junction left unmatched. CDR3 amino acids: CASRTPGGSETQYF. The CDR3 region has the DNA TGTGCCAGCAGGACCCCAGGGGGTTCAGAGACCCAGTACTTC.

As to this clone: At one boundary the junction diverges from the germline segment, which might be a read error. The genes are TRBV28 and TRBJ1-3; possibly TRBD1 for D (5 bases). The germline CDR1 and CDR2 sequences are MDHEN and SYDVKM. The CDR3 length is 15 residues. This CDR3 is CASSVRQFSGSTIYF. In DNA form, the CDR3 reads TGTGCCAGCAGTGTGAGACAGTTCTCTGGAAGCACCATATATTTT.

This chain connects TRBV6-5 to TRBJ2-7; 13 bases line up with TRBD2. V was clipped by 6 bases and J by 2 bases; unmatched bases: 4. The CDR3 loop spans 15 amino acids. Per germline, CDR1 MNHEY and CDR2 SVGAGI. CDR3 nucleotide sequence: TGTGCCAGCAGGATGGGGACTAGCGGGACCTACGAGCAGTACTTC. Translated, it gives CASRMGTSGTYEQYF.